Shown below are 32 T cell receptor beta chains from a single sample sequenced in a study of T cell repertoires in cytomegalovirus infection. TCRdb re-called the reads with MiXCR, one entry per CDR3 protein. The table lists approximately 100,000 distinct CDR3 sequences, under 55% of them singletons. Their antigen targets remain unknown. The material sequenced was CD8+ T cells from cultured PBMCs, taken from culture after CMV antigen stimulation. Receptors were obtained from a human donor in good health (CMV status not recorded). Some clones in this sample may be carry-over from other donors' samples.

The chain employs TRBV27 and TRBJ1-2; TRBD1 might be the D (5 bases). The CDR3 extends over 13 amino acids. V was shortened by 5 bases and J by 8 bases, with 15 bases between the two germline ends. Germline lookup yields CDR1 MNHEY and CDR2 SMNVEV (reference sequence). The CDR3 here is CASSPSGRDGYTF. CDR3 DNA: TGTGCCAGCAGTCCCTCGGGCAGGGACGGCTACACCTTC.

The chain uses TRBV7-9 and TRBJ1-3; TRBD1 might be the D (5 bases). Looked up from germline, CDR1 is SEHNR and CDR2 is FQNEAQ (reference sequence). V was trimmed by 4 bases and J by 3 bases, leaving 16 bases between them. This CDR3 comprises 16 residues. The CDR3 sequence is CASSSGLPKGGNTIYF. For the CDR3, the DNA is TGTGCCAGCAGCTCGGGACTCCCTAAGGGTGGAAACACCATATATTTT.

This chain links TRBV19 with TRBJ1-2; D is unresolved. Trimming shortened V by 5 bases and J by 3 bases, and 16 bases separated the two germline ends. Germline V gene sequence: CDR1 LNHDA, CDR2 SQIVND (reference sequence). CDR3 size: 15 residues. The CDR3 spells CASSQQRLVDYGYTF. The CDR3 coding sequence is TGTGCCAGTAGTCAACAGAGGCTTGTGGACTATGGCTACACCTTC.

V is TRBV7-9 and J is TRBJ2-1, with D possibly TRBD2 on 6 matching bases. Between the trimmed V and J ends, which lost 1 base and 6 bases, there was a span of 7 bases. CDR1 is SEHNR and CDR2 is FQNEAQ in the germline V gene (reference sequence). The CDR3 runs 13 residues. This CDR3 reads CASSLVAANEQFF. In nucleotides, the CDR3 is TGTGCCAGCAGCTTAGTAGCGGCCAATGAGCAGTTCTTC.

The rearrangement uses TRBV12-3 or TRBV12-4 and TRBJ2-7, with D perhaps TRBD1 or TRBD2 (5 bases each). V lost 5 bases to trimming and J lost 0 bases, with 14 bases between them. This CDR3 has 15 residues. The CDR3 region has the DNA TGTGCCAGCAGTCTCAATCCCGGGACCTCCTACGAGCAGTACTTC. It specifies CASSLNPGTSYEQYF.

The V and J genes are TRBV28 and TRBJ2-5; the match to TRBD2 covers 7 bases. The CDR3 runs to 14 residues. V shed 5 bases, J shed 2 bases, and the junction held 5 bases outside the gene matches. The germline V gene has CDR1 MDHEN and CDR2 SYDVKM. The CDR3 here is CASSRAGLQETQYF. CDR3 sequence (DNA): TGTGCCAGCAGTCGAGCGGGGTTACAAGAGACCCAGTACTTC. The full variable domain, rest sourced from reference TRBV28 and TRBJ2-5, is DVKVTQSSRYLVKRTGEKVFLECVQDMDHENMFWYRQDPGLGLRLIYFSYDVKMKEKGDIPEGYSVSREKKERFSLILESASTNQTSMYLCASSRAGLQETQYFGPGTRLLVL.

The gene calls are TRBV19 and TRBJ1-5; D remains ambiguous. The CDR3 runs 14 residues. The V and J ends lost 7 bases and 6 bases respectively, with 16 bases between them. The germline V gene has CDR1 LNHDA and CDR2 SQIVND (reference sequence). CDR3 DNA sequence: TGTGCCAGTAAAGTTTCCGGGCCCTCTCAGCCCCAGCATTTT. Its translation is CASKVSGPSQPQHF.

This clonotype was picked up many times. The chain combines TRBV2 with TRBJ2-4; 8 positions agree with TRBD2. Germline V gene lookup returns CDR1 SNHLY and CDR2 FYNNEI. The CDR3 spans 18 residues. Losses at the gene ends were 4 bases for V and 5 bases for J; bases not matched to a gene: 16. The CDR3 loop is CASSVLAGGALFENIQYF. The CDR3 DNA reads as TGTGCCAGCAGTGTTCTCGCCGGGGGGGCTCTTTTCGAAAACATTCAGTACTTC.

The chain joins TRBV12-3 or TRBV12-4 to TRBJ2-5; no reliable D call. The V end lost 5 bases, the J end lost 2 bases, and 3 bases lay between the germline ends. The CDR3 covers 11 residues. This CDR3 reads CASSLQETQYF. The DNA for the CDR3 is TGTGCCAGCAGTCTACAAGAGACCCAGTACTTC.

This clonotype was recorded a few times. The chain recombines TRBV24-1 with TRBJ2-3, with D hard to call. V lost 1 base to trimming and J lost 2 bases, with 9 bases between them. Germline-derived CDR1 and CDR2 are KGHDR and SFDVKD. The CDR3 sequence is 15 residues long. The CDR3 DNA reads TGTGCCACCAGTGATTTAACAGACCACACAGATACGCAGTATTTT. Translated: CATSDLTDHTDTQYF.

The J gene is TRBJ1-1, the V gene TRBV11-3; D is uncertain. The V gene's germline CDR1 is SGHNT and CDR2 YENEEA. This CDR3 comprises 13 residues. V lost 8 bases to trimming and J lost 4 bases, with 14 bases between them. The CDR3: CASGVRGSTEAFF. Here the CDR3 DNA reads TGTGCCAGCGGCGTACGAGGGAGCACTGAAGCTTTCTTT.

In this sample, this clonotype turned up a few times. The J gene is TRBJ2-1, the V gene TRBV7-6; D remains ambiguous. CDR3 length: 16 residues. V lost 5 bases and J lost 5, with 19 bases in between. Germline loops: CDR1 SGHVS, CDR2 FNYEAQ. The CDR3 loop reads CASSTRPAEPNNEQFF. In DNA, the CDR3 is TGTGCCAGCAGCACAAGACCAGCTGAACCGAACAATGAGCAGTTCTTC.

This clonotype was detected only a few times. This chain connects TRBV10-3 to TRBJ2-7; 10 nucleotides line up with TRBD1. The J segment lost 6 bases and the V segment lost 4 bases, leaving 6 bases of the junction unmatched. The germline gives CDR1 ENHRY, CDR2 SYGVKD. The CDR3 sequence is 14 residues long. The CDR3 protein is CAISVDRGQVEQYF. The CDR3 nucleotides are TGTGCCATCAGTGTCGACAGGGGGCAGGTCGAGCAGTACTTC.

The V and J genes are TRBV15 and TRBJ2-7; 8 bases align to TRBD1. The V gene's germline CDR1 is LNHNV and CDR2 YYDKDF (reference sequence). The CDR3 length is 14 residues. V lost 5 bases and J lost 3; bases outside the gene matches: 6. CDR3: CATSESRGLYEQYF. As DNA, the CDR3 is TGTGCCACCAGCGAGTCCAGGGGGCTCTACGAGCAGTACTTC.

The genes are TRBV12-3 or TRBV12-4 and TRBJ2-5; TRBD2 agrees at 10 bases. V was pared by 6 bases and J by 3 bases, with 13 bases of the junction left unmatched. This CDR3 contains 17 residues. CDR3 amino acids: CASSPGLAASAEETQYF. CDR3 coding DNA: TGTGCCAGCAGCCCTGGACTAGCGGCCTCTGCGGAAGAGACCCAGTACTTC.

This chain links TRBV2 with TRBJ2-7; no firm D call. From germline, CDR1 is SNHLY and CDR2 FYNNEI. Trimming pared 1 base from V and 2 bases from J, leaving 6 bases between. This CDR3 has 13 residues. The CDR3 loop reads CASSEGATYEQYF. The CDR3 nucleotides are TGTGCCAGCAGTGAAGGGGCAACCTACGAGCAGTACTTC.

This clonotype was seen at least ten times. This chain uses TRBV27 with TRBJ2-6; D is uncertain. Per germline, CDR1 MNHEY and CDR2 SMNVEV (reference sequence). V lost 6 bases to trimming and J lost 1 base, with 4 bases between them. The CDR3 is made up of 13 amino acids. The CDR3 DNA reads TGTGCCAGCAGCCAATCTGGGGCCAACGTCCTGACTTTC. Its translation: CASSQSGANVLTF.

This clonotype turned up a few times. V usage is TRBV29-1 and J usage is TRBJ2-1; D is uncertain. V was cut by 5 bases and J by 2 bases, with 10 bases left in between. The CDR3 contains 13 residues. Germline CDR1 is SQVTM and CDR2 is ANQGSEA. The CDR3 DNA follows: TGCAGCGTTAGGCAACTTACCTACAATGAGCAGTTCTTC. As protein: CSVRQLTYNEQFF.

V usage is TRBV27 and J usage is TRBJ1-5; D not resolved. The germline gives CDR1 MNHEY, CDR2 SMNVEV (reference sequence). CDR3 length equals 13 residues. Trimming stripped 5 bases from V and 0 bases from J, with 5 bases between. The CDR3 loop reads CASSPYSNQPQHF. Here the CDR3 DNA reads TGTGCCAGCAGTCCGTATAGCAATCAGCCCCAGCATTTT.

This clonotype was detected many times. The J gene is TRBJ1-2, the V gene TRBV6-2 or TRBV6-3; 7 nucleotides match TRBD1. The trim removed 8 bases at V and 4 bases at J, leaving 13 bases unmatched. The CDR3 runs 15 residues. CDR1 is MNHEY, CDR2 SVGEGT, per germline. The CDR3 DNA reads TGTGCCAGCCGGGACAGATTCTTCCCTTCCTATGGCTACACCTTC. Translation gives CASRDRFFPSYGYTF.

This clonotype was seen only a few times. This rearrangement joins TRBV7-8 to TRBJ2-3, with D unclear. The CDR3 totals 12 residues. V was pared by 5 bases and J by 4 bases, with 7 bases between. Germline values: CDR1 SGHVS, CDR2 FQNEAQ. CDR3 protein: CASSPIPDTQYF. In DNA form, the CDR3 reads TGTGCCAGCAGCCCCATCCCAGATACGCAGTATTTT.

This clonotype was detected a few times. The chain is built from TRBV6-5 and TRBJ1-2, with D maybe TRBD1 (5 bases). The CDR3 length is 14 residues. The germline CDR1 and CDR2 sequences are MNHEY and SVGAGI. The ends were cut back, 2 bases at V and 10 bases at J, with 17 bases in the middle. The CDR3 protein is CASSYGTHTGDYTF. The CDR3, as DNA: TGTGCCAGCAGTTACGGGACCCATACCGGAGACTACACCTTC.

This clonotype was found a few times. This chain links TRBV12-3 or TRBV12-4 with TRBJ2-3, with D possibly matching TRBD2 (6 bases). The CDR3 spans 12 residues. V lost 4 bases, J lost 7 bases, and 9 bases lay in between. The CDR3 bases are TGTGCCAGCAGTTGGGGGGAAAATACGCAGTATTTT. Translation: CASSWGENTQYF.

This chain connects TRBV7-6 to TRBJ1-2; possible D gene TRBD1, 6 bases. There are 13 residues in the CDR3. Trimming cost V 0 bases and J 7 bases, with 9 bases left between them. Per the germline V gene, CDR1 is SGHVS and CDR2 is FNYEAQ. CDR3 bases: TGTGCCAGCAGCTTAGCGGCAGGGGTTGGCTACACCTTC. This gives the protein CASSLAAGVGYTF.

The rearrangement joins TRBV7-2 to TRBJ2-1; 9 bases agree with TRBD2. The CDR3 is made up of 18 amino acids. J lost 0 bases, V lost 2 bases, and 8 bases had no gene match. Looked up from germline, CDR1 is SGHTA and CDR2 is FQGNSA. The CDR3 sequence: CASSLFSGSQSSYNEQFF. In nucleotides, the CDR3 is TGTGCCAGCAGCTTATTTAGCGGGAGTCAGAGCTCCTACAATGAGCAGTTCTTC. Using reference TRBV7-2 and TRBJ2-1 for the parts outside the CDR3, the full variable domain is GAGVSQSPSNKVTEKGKDVELRCDPISGHTALYWYRQSLGQGLEFLIYFQGNSAPDKSGLPSDRFSAERTGGSVSTLTIQRTQQEDSAVYLCASSLFSGSQSSYNEQFFGPGTRLTVL.

V usage is TRBV5-5 and J usage is TRBJ2-1, with 10 nucleotides matching TRBD1. CDR1 is SGHKS, CDR2 YYEKEE, per germline (reference sequence). Unmatched junction bases numbered 0, after V lost 3 bases and J lost 6 bases. CDR3 length: 13 amino acids. This CDR3 reads CASSWTGGNEQFF. The CDR3 nucleotides read TGTGCCAGCAGCTGGACAGGGGGCAATGAGCAGTTCTTC.

This chain links TRBV12-3 or TRBV12-4 with TRBJ2-5; TRBD2 matches 13 bases. The trim removed 5 bases at V and 4 bases at J, leaving 1 base unmatched. The CDR3 loop spans 14 amino acids. The CDR3 reads CASSGLAGAETQYF. The CDR3 nucleotides read TGTGCCAGCAGTGGACTAGCGGGGGCAGAGACCCAGTACTTC.

This chain joins TRBV6-6 and TRBJ2-1, with D possibly being TRBD1 (6 bases). This CDR3 comprises 14 residues. The V end was cut by 1 base, the J end by 6 bases, with 10 bases between. Germline V lookup: CDR1 MNHNY, CDR2 SVGAGI (reference sequence). The CDR3 DNA sequence: TGTGCCAGCAGTTACTGGGACACTGGCAATGAGCAGTTCTTC. This translates into CASSYWDTGNEQFF.

This clonotype was counted many times. V and J are TRBV6-5 and TRBJ2-1, with TRBD2 as a possible D gene (5 bases). Germline V gene lookup returns CDR1 MNHEY and CDR2 SVGAGI. This CDR3 has 14 amino acids. The V and J ends lost 0 bases and 7 bases respectively, with 10 bases between them. This CDR3 reads CASSYSGRRNEQFF. The CDR3 nucleotides read TGTGCCAGCAGTTACTCCGGACGGAGGAATGAGCAGTTCTTC.

In its sample, this clonotype was seen a few times. This rearrangement joins TRBV5-5 to TRBJ1-4; D is unclear. Germline values: CDR1 SGHKS, CDR2 YYEKEE (reference sequence). The CDR3 sequence is 15 residues long. The V end was cut by 0 bases, the J end by 8 bases, with 14 bases between. As DNA, the CDR3 is TGTGCCAGCAGCTTGGTTGGGGTGGAGAGGGAAAAACTGTTTTTT. Amino acids: CASSLVGVEREKLFF. Together with reference TRBV5-5 and TRBJ1-4, the CDR3 gives the full variable domain: DAGVTQSPTHLIKTRGQQVTLRCSPISGHKSVSWYQQVLGQGPQFIFQYYEKEERGRGNFPDRFSARQFPNYSSELNVNALLLGDSALYLCASSLVGVEREKLFFGSGTQLSVL.

The chain joins TRBV6-2 or TRBV6-3 to TRBJ2-5; TRBD2 agrees at 9 bases. V lost 7 bases to trimming and J lost 5 bases; unmatched junction nucleotides: 11. Germline values: CDR1 MNHEY, CDR2 SVGEGT. The CDR3 is made up of 15 amino acids. This chain's CDR3 is CASTSAGGSWETQYF. The CDR3 DNA sequence: TGTGCCAGCACCTCAGCGGGGGGATCCTGGGAGACCCAGTACTTC.

The CDR3 DNA sequence: TGTGCCAGCTGCGAGGGGGGACGCCTTGATACGCAGTATTTT. It encodes CASCEGGRLDTQYF. The gene calls are TRBV27 and TRBJ2-3; D assignment may be TRBD1 or TRBD2 (6 bases each). CDR1 MNHEY and CDR2 SMNVEV come from the germline V gene (reference sequence). Trimming stripped 8 bases from V and 6 bases from J, with 18 bases between. This CDR3 has 14 residues.